The 5 T cell receptor beta chains presented below share a single source sample, sequenced in a study of tumor-infiltrating lymphocytes in oesophageal squamous cell carcinoma. TCRdb recomputed calls from the PCR reads with MiXCR, one row per CDR3 protein. Here the sample spans approximately 19,000 distinct CDR3 sequences, about 50% being singletons. Sequencing was carried out using esophageal tumor tissue. The source is a male donor with esophageal squamous cell carcinoma.

The V call is TRBV11-2, the J call TRBJ2-2, with D perhaps matching TRBD1 (5 bases). Per germline, CDR1 SGHAT and CDR2 FQNNGV. The V end lost 5 bases, the J end lost 3 bases, and 10 bases lay between the germline ends. There are 14 residues in the CDR3. CDR3 nucleotide sequence: TGTGCCAGCAGCGTGCAGGGTTACACCGGGGAGCTGTTTTTT. Its protein is CASSVQGYTGELFF. Based on the CDR3 plus reference TRBV11-2 and TRBJ2-2, the full variable domain is EAGVAQSPRYKIIEKRQSVAFWCNPISGHATLYWYQQILGQGPKLLIQFQNNGVVDDSQLPKDRFSAERLKGVDSTLKIQPAKLEDSAVYLCASSVQGYTGELFFGEGSRLTVL.

The chain carries TRBV7-2 and TRBJ2-4; no firm D call. The J call may be in error: the DNA end matches TRBJ2-5 better. The length of the CDR3 is 13 residues. Germline V gives CDR1 SGHTA, CDR2 FQGNSA. CDR3 residues: CASSSRLQETQYF. The CDR3 DNA follows: TGTGCCAGCAGCTCACGACTCCAAGAGACCCAGTACTTC.

In this sample, this clonotype turned up once. V gene TRBV7-6 combines with J gene TRBJ2-6, with 10 bases identical to TRBD1. Per germline, CDR1 SGHVS and CDR2 FNYEAQ. V gave up 5 bases and J gave up 4 bases; unmatched junction bases: 14. The CDR3 length is 19 residues. The CDR3 region is CASSDYRGTGATGANVLTF. CDR3 DNA sequence: TGTGCCAGCAGCGATTATCGGGGGACAGGGGCAACGGGGGCCAACGTCCTGACTTTC.

The table lists this clonotype with many counts. The chain combines TRBV6-1 with TRBJ2-3; D is uncertain. The V end was cut by 5 bases, the J end by 0 bases, with 15 bases between. The CDR3 extends over 16 amino acids. Per the germline V gene, CDR1 is MNHNS and CDR2 is SASEGT. This chain's CDR3 is CASSYSTVASTDTQYF. The CDR3, as DNA: TGTGCCAGCAGTTATTCCACGGTTGCTAGCACAGATACGCAGTATTTT.

Worth noting for this clonotype: Relative to the germline gene, one junction end is altered; a read error may explain this. The CDR3 coding sequence is TGTGCCAGCAGCTTAAACTACTATGGCTACACGTTC. Amino acid sequence: CASSLNYYGYTF. The chain links TRBV7-2 to TRBJ1-2; the D is unclear. There are 12 residues in the CDR3. The V gene's germline CDR1 is SGHTA and CDR2 FQGNSA.